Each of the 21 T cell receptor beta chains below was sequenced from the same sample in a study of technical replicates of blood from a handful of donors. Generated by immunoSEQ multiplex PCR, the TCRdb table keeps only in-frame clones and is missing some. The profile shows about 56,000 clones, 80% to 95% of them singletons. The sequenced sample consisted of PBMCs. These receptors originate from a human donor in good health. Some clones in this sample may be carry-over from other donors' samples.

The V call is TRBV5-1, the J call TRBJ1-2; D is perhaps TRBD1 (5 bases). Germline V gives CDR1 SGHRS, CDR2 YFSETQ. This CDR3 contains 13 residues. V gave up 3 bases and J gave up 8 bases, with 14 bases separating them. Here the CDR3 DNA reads TGCGCCAGCAGCTCCGACAGCCCGTTGGGCTACACCTTC. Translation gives CASSSDSPLGYTF. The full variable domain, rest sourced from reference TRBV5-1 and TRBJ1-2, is KAGVTQTPRYLIKTRGQQVTLSCSPISGHRSVSWYQQTPGQGLQFLFEYFSETQRNKGNFPGRFSGRQFSNSRSEMNVSTLELGDSALYLCASSSDSPLGYTFGSGTRLTVV.

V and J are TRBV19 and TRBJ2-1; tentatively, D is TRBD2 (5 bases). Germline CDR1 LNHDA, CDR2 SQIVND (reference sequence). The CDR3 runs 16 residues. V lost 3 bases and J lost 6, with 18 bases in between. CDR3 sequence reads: CASSMSTLLAPNEQFF. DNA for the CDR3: TGTGCCAGTAGTATGTCGACCCTTCTAGCTCCCAATGAGCAGTTCTTC.

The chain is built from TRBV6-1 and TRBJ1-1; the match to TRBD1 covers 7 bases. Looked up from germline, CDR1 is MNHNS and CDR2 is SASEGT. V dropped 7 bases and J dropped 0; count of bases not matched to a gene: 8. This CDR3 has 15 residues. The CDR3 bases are TGTGCCAGCACTGGGACAGCGGAATTGAACACTGAAGCTTTCTTT. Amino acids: CASTGTAELNTEAFF.

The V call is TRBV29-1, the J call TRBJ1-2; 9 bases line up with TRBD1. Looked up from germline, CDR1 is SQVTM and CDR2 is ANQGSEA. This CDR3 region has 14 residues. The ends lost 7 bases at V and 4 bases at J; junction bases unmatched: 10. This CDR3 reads CSARTGGRGYGYTF. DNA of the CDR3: TGCAGCGCTCGAACAGGGGGCCGGGGCTATGGCTACACCTTC.

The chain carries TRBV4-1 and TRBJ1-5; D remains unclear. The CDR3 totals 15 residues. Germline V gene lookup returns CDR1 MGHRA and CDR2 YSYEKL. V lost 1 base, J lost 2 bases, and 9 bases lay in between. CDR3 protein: CASSQVGLGNQPQHF. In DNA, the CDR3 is TGCGCCAGCAGCCAAGTCGGACTTGGCAATCAGCCCCAGCATTTT.

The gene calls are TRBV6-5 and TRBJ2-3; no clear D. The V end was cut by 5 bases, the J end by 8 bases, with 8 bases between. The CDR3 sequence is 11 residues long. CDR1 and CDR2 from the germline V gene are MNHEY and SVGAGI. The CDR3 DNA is TGTGCCAGCAGTACTGGGCGTACGCAGTATTTT. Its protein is CASSTGRTQYF.

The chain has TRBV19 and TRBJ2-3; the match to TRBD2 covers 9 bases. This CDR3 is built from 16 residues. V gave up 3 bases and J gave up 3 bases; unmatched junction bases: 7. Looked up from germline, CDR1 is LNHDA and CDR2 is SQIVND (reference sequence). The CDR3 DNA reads TGTGCCAGTAGTATTGGGCTAGCGGGGCCTACAGATACGCAGTATTTT. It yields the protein CASSIGLAGPTDTQYF.

Written as DNA, the CDR3 is TGTGCCAGCAGTGACTCGGCGGGAGGGGGGCTCAATGAGCAGTTCTTC. Its translation is CASSDSAGGGLNEQFF. This chain uses TRBV6-4 with TRBJ2-1; TRBD2 agrees at 9 bases. Germline values: CDR1 MRHNA, CDR2 SNTAGT. Trimming took 0 bases from V and 6 from J; bases not matched to a gene: 6. The CDR3 has 16 residues.

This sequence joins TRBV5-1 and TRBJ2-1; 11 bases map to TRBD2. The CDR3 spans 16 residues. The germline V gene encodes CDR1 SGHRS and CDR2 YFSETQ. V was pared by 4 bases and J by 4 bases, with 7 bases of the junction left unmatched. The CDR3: CASSTGTSGQYNEQFF. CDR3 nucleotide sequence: TGCGCCAGCAGCACCGGGACTAGCGGCCAATACAATGAGCAGTTCTTC.

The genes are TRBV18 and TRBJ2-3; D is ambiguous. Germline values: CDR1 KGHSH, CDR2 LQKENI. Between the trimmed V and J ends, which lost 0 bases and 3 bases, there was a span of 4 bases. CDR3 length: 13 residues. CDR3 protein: CASSPPRTDTQYF. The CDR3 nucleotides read TGTGCCAGCTCACCACCGAGGACAGATACGCAGTATTTT.

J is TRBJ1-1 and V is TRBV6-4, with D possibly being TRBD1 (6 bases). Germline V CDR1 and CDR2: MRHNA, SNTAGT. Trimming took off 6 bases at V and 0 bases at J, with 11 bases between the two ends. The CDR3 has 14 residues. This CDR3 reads CASRGTYLNTEAFF. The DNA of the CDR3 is TGTGCCAGCAGAGGGACATACTTGAACACTGAAGCTTTCTTT.

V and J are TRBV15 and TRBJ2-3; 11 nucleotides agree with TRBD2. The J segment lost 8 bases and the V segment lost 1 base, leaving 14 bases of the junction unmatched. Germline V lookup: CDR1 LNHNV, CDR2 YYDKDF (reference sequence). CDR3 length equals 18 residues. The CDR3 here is CATSRVAGGQIQVGTQYF. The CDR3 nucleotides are TGTGCCACCAGCAGAGTAGCGGGGGGGCAGATACAAGTGGGTACGCAGTATTTT. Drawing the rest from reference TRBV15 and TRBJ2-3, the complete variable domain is DAMVIQNPRYQVTQFGKPVTLSCSQTLNHNVMYWYQQKSSQAPKLLFHYYDKDFNNEADTPDNFQSRRPNTSFCFLDIRSPGLGDTAMYLCATSRVAGGQIQVGTQYFGPGTRLTVL.

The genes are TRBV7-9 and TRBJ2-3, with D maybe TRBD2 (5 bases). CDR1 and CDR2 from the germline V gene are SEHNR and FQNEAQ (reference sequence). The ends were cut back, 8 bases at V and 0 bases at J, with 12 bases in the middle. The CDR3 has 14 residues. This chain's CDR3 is CASGIASSTDTQYF. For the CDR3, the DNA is TGTGCCAGCGGGATAGCGTCGAGCACAGATACGCAGTATTTT.

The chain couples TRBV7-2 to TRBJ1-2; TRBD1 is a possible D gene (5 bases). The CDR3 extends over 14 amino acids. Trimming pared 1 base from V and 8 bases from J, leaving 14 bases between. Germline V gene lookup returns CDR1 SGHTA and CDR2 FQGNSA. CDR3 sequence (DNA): TGTGCCAGCAGCTTAGAGGTGACAGCCAGCGGCTACACCTTC. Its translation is CASSLEVTASGYTF.

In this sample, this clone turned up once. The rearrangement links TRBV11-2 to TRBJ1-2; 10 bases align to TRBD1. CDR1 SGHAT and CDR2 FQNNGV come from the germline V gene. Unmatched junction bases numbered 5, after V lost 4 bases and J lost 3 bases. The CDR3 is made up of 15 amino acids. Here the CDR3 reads CASSYPGQGYYGYTF. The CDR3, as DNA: TGTGCCAGCAGCTACCCGGGACAGGGGTACTATGGCTACACCTTC.

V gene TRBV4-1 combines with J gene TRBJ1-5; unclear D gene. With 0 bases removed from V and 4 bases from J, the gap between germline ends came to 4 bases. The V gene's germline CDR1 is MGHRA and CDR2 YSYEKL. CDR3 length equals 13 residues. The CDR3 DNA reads TGCGCCAGCAGCCAAGAGCGGAATCAGCCCCAGCATTTT. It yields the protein CASSQERNQPQHF.

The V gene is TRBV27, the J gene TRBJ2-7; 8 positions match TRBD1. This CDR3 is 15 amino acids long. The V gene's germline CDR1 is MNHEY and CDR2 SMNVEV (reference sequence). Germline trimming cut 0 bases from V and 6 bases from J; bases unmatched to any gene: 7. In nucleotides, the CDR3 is TGTGCCAGCAGTTTATCGAGGGCAGGGGGCCGCGAGCAGTACTTC. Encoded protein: CASSLSRAGGREQYF.

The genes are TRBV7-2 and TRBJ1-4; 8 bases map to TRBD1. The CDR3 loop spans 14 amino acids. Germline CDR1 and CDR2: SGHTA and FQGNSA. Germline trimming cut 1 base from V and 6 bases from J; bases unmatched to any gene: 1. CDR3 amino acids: CASSLGTGHEKLFF. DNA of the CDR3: TGTGCCAGCAGCTTAGGGACAGGGCATGAAAAACTGTTTTTT.

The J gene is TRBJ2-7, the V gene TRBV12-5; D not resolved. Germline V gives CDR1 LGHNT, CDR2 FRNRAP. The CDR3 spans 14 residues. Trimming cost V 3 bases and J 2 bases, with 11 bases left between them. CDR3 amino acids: CASGFSLGPYEQYF. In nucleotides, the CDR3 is TGTGCTAGTGGTTTCTCCCTGGGCCCCTACGAGCAGTACTTC.

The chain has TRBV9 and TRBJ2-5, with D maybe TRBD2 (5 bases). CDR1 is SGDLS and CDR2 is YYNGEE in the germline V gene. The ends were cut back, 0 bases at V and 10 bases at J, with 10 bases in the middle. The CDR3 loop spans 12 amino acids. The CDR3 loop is CASSVASGDQYF. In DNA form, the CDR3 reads TGTGCCAGCAGCGTAGCTTCCGGGGACCAGTACTTC.

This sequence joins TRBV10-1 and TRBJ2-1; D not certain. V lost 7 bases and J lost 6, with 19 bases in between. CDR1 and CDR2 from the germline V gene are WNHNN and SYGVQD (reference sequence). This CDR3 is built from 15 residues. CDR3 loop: CASITAPPPCNEQFF. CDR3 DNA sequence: TGCGCCAGCATCACAGCTCCCCCCCCATGCAATGAGCAGTTCTTC.